This T cell receptor beta chain is from a study of chemoradiotherapy in HPV16-positive cancers. General observations from the study: Only two HPV16-positive patients supplied the functional HPV-specificity definition. For HPV16-positive patients, expanding HPV-responsive T cells associated with longer recurrence-free survival. Candidate HPV-specific clones and E7-related TCR motifs grew in tumor during treatment.

Over chemoradiotherapy, repertoires were sampled more than once. Only in-frame clones appear in the TCRdb table, and some are missing; sequencing was by immunoSEQ multiplex PCR. Of about 2,700 clones in the sample, about three quarters were seen once. The CDR3 extends over 11 amino acids. V shed 5 bases and J shed 6 bases, with 5 bases lying between them. The germline V gene encodes CDR1 MDHEN and CDR2 SYDVKM. In regard to this clone: Antigen specificity is unknown.

The source was tumor tissue, collected from a patient who underwent chemoradiotherapy. This clonotype was sampled from a human donor with HPV-associated anogenital cancer. The chain links TRBV28 to TRBJ2-1; D unclear. The CDR3 sequence: CASSPRNEQFF. The CDR3 bases are TGTGCCAGCAGTCCCCGCAATGAGCAGTTCTTC. Combining the CDR3 with reference TRBV28 and TRBJ2-1 gives the whole variable domain DVKVTQSSRYLVKRTGEKVFLECVQDMDHENMFWYRQDPGLGLRLIYFSYDVKMKEKGDIPEGYSVSREKKERFSLILESASTNQTSMYLCASSPRNEQFFGPGTRLTVL.